Listed below are T cell receptor beta chains from one sample, sequenced in a study of blood T cell repertoires in COVID-19. Profiling relied on immunoSEQ multiplex PCR, and the TCRdb table lists in-frame clones only, not all of them. This sample has 200,000 to 250,000 clones; 85% to 90% occur once, and the top ten carry roughly 3%. The sample taken for sequencing was peripheral blood. These receptors all stem from a man younger than 40 with COVID-19, enrolled during active disease. Both conserved end residues are part of each CDR3. D genes are given only for firm matches. The size field is filled for only some rows; it gives once, few, many or a size class.

. . 14 TRBJ1-2 TRBV16 TGTGCCAGCAGCCAAACGCCTGGGGGCGACGGCTACACCTTC CASSQTPGGDGYTF
. . 13 TRBJ2-5 TRBV5-1 TGCGCCAGCAGCCCGGACATGAGAAAGACCCAGTACTTC CASSPDMRKTQYF
. . 13 TRBJ2-7 TRBV11-3 TGTGCCAGCAGCTTATCCAACTCCTACGAGCAGTACTTC CASSLSNSYEQYF
few . 13 TRBJ2-7 TRBV10-3 TGTGCCACCCAAGGCAGCGGTGCCAACGAGCAGTACTTC CATQGSGANEQYF
. TRBD1 13 TRBJ1-1 TRBV30 TGTGCCTGGAGTAGACAGGGTGCCACTGAAGCTTTCTTT CAWSRQGATEAFF
. . 11 TRBJ2-7 TRBV29-1 TGCAGCGTTGCGTCCGCCTACGAGCAGTACTTC CSVASAYEQYF
. . 12 TRBJ1-5 TRBV7-9 TGTGCCAGCAGCCTGCCCGGTCAGCCCCAGCATTTT CASSLPGQPQHF
. TRBD2 16 TRBJ2-1 TRBV15 TGTGCCACCAACCTCAAGCTAGCGGGGCCATACAATGAGCAGTTCTTC CATNLKLAGPYNEQFF
. TRBD1 17 TRBJ1-5 TRBV28 TGTGCCAGCAGTTTGGGTGGTGGGACAGGGCGCAGTCAGCCCCAGCATTTT CASSLGGGTGRSQPQHF
. . 15 TRBJ1-5 TRBV7-9 TGTGCCAGCAGCTTAGGGGTGAATAGCGGAGAGCCCCAGCATTTT CASSLGVNSGEPQHF
once TRBD2 17 TRBJ2-1 TRBV28 TGTGCCAGCAGTTTCGGACTAGCGGGAATCTCCTACAATGAGCAGTTCTTC CASSFGLAGISYNEQFF
. . 15 TRBJ1-2 TRBV28 TGTGCCAGCAGGAGGGTGGGGGCCGGTAACTATGGCTACACCTTC CASRRVGAGNYGYTF
. TRBD2 16 TRBJ2-2 TRBV30 TGTGCCTGGAGTGGTTGGGCTAGCGGGACTGCCGGGGAGCTGTTTTTT CAWSGWASGTAGELFF
once . 16 TRBJ2-5 TRBV5-6 TGTGCCAGCAGCTTATTCAGGATTCCCAAGGAAGAGACCCAGTACTTC CASSLFRIPKEETQYF
. . 16 TRBJ2-5 TRBV5-4 TGTGCCAGCAGCTTGGGGCTAGCCTGGTACCAAGAGACCCAGTACTTC CASSLGLAWYQETQYF
. . 13 TRBJ2-3 TRBV11-3 TGTGCCAGCAGCTTAGCCCCCGCAGATACGCAGTATTTT CASSLAPADTQYF
. . 16 TRBJ1-4 TRBV25-1 TGTGCCAGCAGTGAGACCCGGACAGCAACTAATGAAAAACTGTTTTTT CASSETRTATNEKLFF
. TRBD2 18 TRBJ2-2 TRBV7-8 TGTGCCAGCAGCCCGACACCACTAGCGGGAGGTCTTGGTGGGGAGCTGTTTTTT CASSPTPLAGGLGGELFF
. TRBD2 13 TRBJ2-7 TRBV24-1 TGTGCCACCAGTGCCTCGGCGCCGGGAGGAGAGTACTTC CATSASAPGGEYF
. TRBD1 15 TRBJ1-2 TRBV19 TGTGCCAGTAGTATAGGAGACCGGGACAGATATGGCTACACCTTC CASSIGDRDRYGYTF
few TRBD1 15 TRBJ1-2 TRBV19 TGTGCCAGTAGTATCGCCCAAACAGGGGGCGGTGGCTACACCTTC CASSIAQTGGGGYTF
. . 15 TRBJ1-2 TRBV6-2/TRBV6-3 TGTGCCAGCAGTTACTCAGCGAGTGGTAACTGGGGCTACACCTTC CASSYSASGNWGYTF
few TRBD1 14 TRBJ2-2 TRBV3-1/TRBV3-2 TGTGCCAGCAGCCCCCGACAGGGCAAAGGGGAGCTGTTTTTT CASSPRQGKGELFF
. . 13 TRBJ1-2 TRBV11-2 TGTGCCAGCAAAGGAGTACAGGCCTATGGCTACACCTTC CASKGVQAYGYTF
. . 14 TRBJ1-2 TRBV6-2/TRBV6-3 TGTGCCAGCAGTTACTCGGGCCATCGTAATGGCTACACCTTC CASSYSGHRNGYTF
once . 14 TRBJ2-5 TRBV28 TGTGCCAGCAGTCGGGACAAAAAACAAGAGACCCAGTACTTC CASSRDKKQETQYF
. . 14 TRBJ2-7 TRBV11-3 TGTGCCAGCAGCAGATCCGGGGGCTCCTACGAGCAGTACTTC CASSRSGGSYEQYF
. . 15 TRBJ1-3 TRBV6-5 TGTGCCAGCACTCAAAACAGGGCCTCTGGAAACACCATATATTTT CASTQNRASGNTIYF
. . 13 TRBJ1-2 TRBV6-2/TRBV6-3 TGTGCCAGCAGTTACGAGGAGCTGAGCGGCTACACCTTC CASSYEELSGYTF
. . 12 TRBJ1-4 TRBV28 TGTGCCAGCGGCACGTCCGATGAAAAACTGTTTTTT CASGTSDEKLFF
once . 13 TRBJ2-7 TRBV10-3 TGTGCCATCAGTGACACGAGCTCCTACGAGCAGTACTTC CAISDTSSYEQYF
. . 16 TRBJ1-1 TRBV19 TGTGCCAGTATCGGGTGGCAGGGTCATGCCGGCACTGAAGCTTTCTTT CASIGWQGHAGTEAFF
. . 15 TRBJ1-6 TRBV5-6 TGTGCCAGCAGCTTGGGCGGGGGCCACATTTCACCCCTCCACTTT CASSLGGGHISPLHF
. . 15 TRBJ1-5 TRBV7-9 TGTGCCAGCAGCTTGGGGCAGGTTGGGGATCAGCCCCAGCATTTT CASSLGQVGDQPQHF
. TRBD1 13 TRBJ2-5 TRBV18 TGTGCCAGCTCATCGGACAGGGGGGAGACCCAGTACTTC CASSSDRGETQYF
. . 16 TRBJ2-6 TRBV18 TGTGCCAGCTCACCACCTATGAGCTCTGGGGCCAACGTCCTGACTTTC CASSPPMSSGANVLTF
. TRBD2 15 TRBJ2-5 TRBV7-3 TGTGCCAGCAGCCTGGCCGGGGGGGCAGGAGAGACCCAGTACTTC CASSLAGGAGETQYF
. . 15 TRBJ2-7 TRBV28 TGTGCCAGCAGTTTACTCCTGGGGGGGGCGCAAGAGCAGTACTTC CASSLLLGGAQEQYF
. TRBD1 13 TRBJ2-7 TRBV11-3 TGTGCCAGCAGGAGACAGGGGAGGCACGAGCAGTACTTC CASRRQGRHEQYF
. TRBD1 15 TRBJ1-1 TRBV7-2 TGTGCCAGCAGCGCGACAGGGAATTTGAACACTGAAGCTTTCTTT CASSATGNLNTEAFF
once . 13 TRBJ2-1 TRBV28 TGTGCCAGCAGTCCCCCCCCGGGAGCCCAGCAGTTCTTC CASSPPPGAQQFF
. TRBD2 13 TRBJ2-3 TRBV29-1 TGCAGCGTTTACGGGGGGTGGACAGATACGCAGTATTTT CSVYGGWTDTQYF
. TRBD1 17 TRBJ2-1 TRBV6-2/TRBV6-3 TGTGCCAGCAGTTACGTTACCAGGGGGCGAGGATACAATGAGCAGTTCTTC CASSYVTRGRGYNEQFF